This T cell receptor beta chain is drawn from a study of response to subunit inactivated influenza vaccine. Each CDR3 protein is one row after TCRdb ran MiXCR on the RT-PCR reads. This sample has 500,000 to 750,000 distinct CDR3 sequences; 11% to 15% occur once, and the top ten carry around 10%. V shed 2 bases, J shed 0 bases, and the junction held 7 bases outside the gene matches. Germline CDR1 SGHAT, CDR2 FQDESV (reference sequence). There are 18 residues in the CDR3. The gene calls are TRBV11-1 and TRBJ2-6; TRBD1 agrees at 7 bases. The sample was PBMCs from blood, taken 11 to 12 days after vaccination. This clonotype was sampled from a man aged 50 or older who received an inactivated influenza vaccine. The CDR3, as DNA: TGTGCCAGCAGCTTATTTGGACAGGCTATCTCTGGGGCCAACGTCCTGACTTTC. Translating gives CASSLFGQAISGANVLTF.